These T cell receptor beta chains were read from a single sample in a study of post-analysis software for immune sequencing data. MiXCR, applied by TCRdb to the PCR reads, yields one record per CDR3 protein. The sample lists hundreds of thousands of distinct CDR3 sequences, around 60% occurring once. Input material: blood. These receptors came from a girl aged 2 to 10 with multiple sclerosis. The CDR3 runs from the conserved cysteine through the conserved F or W. Each record gives: CDR3 protein, CDR3 DNA, V gene, D gene, clone size, J gene. The D gene is left open where the match is weak. The size of a clone is reported for some rows only, either as once, few or many, or as a class for expanded clones.

CASSPMGANVLTF TGTGCCAGCAGCCCCATGGGGGCCAACGTCCTGACTTTC TRBV11-1 - - TRBJ2-6
CASSSLPWGDEQFF TGTGCCAGCAGCTCCCTACCGTGGGGGGATGAGCAGTTCTTC TRBV7-3 - once TRBJ2-1
CSARANPGQGYSYEQYF TGCAGTGCTAGAGCTAACCCCGGACAGGGCTACTCCTACGAGCAGTACTTC TRBV20-1 TRBD1 - TRBJ2-7
CSVEGRAKGVDTQYF TGCAGCGTTGAAGGACGGGCTAAAGGGGTAGATACGCAGTATTTT TRBV29-1 - - TRBJ2-3
CASSLGASENEQFF TGCGCCAGCAGCTTGGGGGCGTCGGAAAATGAGCAGTTCTTC TRBV5-1 - - TRBJ2-1
CAGERGSSGANVLTF TGTGCCGGAGAGAGGGGAAGCTCTGGGGCCAACGTCCTGACTTTC TRBV7-9 - - TRBJ2-6
CASSLGGALTIQYF TGTGCCAGCAGCTTAGGGGGGGCCCTAACCATTCAGTACTTC TRBV7-2 - - TRBJ2-4
CASSASGSYQPQHF TGTGCCAGCAGCGCGTCGGGATCTTATCAGCCCCAGCATTTT TRBV9 - - TRBJ1-5
CAISETGEGSPLHF TGTGCCATCAGTGAGACAGGGGAGGGATCACCCCTCCACTTT TRBV10-3 TRBD1 few TRBJ1-6
CSAELVGWDGYTF TGCAGTGCCGAACTGGTGGGGTGGGATGGCTACACCTTC TRBV20-1 - - TRBJ1-2
CASSLGLAGGYEQYF TGTGCCAGCAGCTTAGGTCTAGCGGGAGGCTACGAGCAGTACTTC TRBV12-3/TRBV12-4 TRBD2 many TRBJ2-7
CASSSYTSTGFYGYTF TGTGCCAGCAGTTCATATACCTCGACAGGGTTTTATGGCTACACCTTC TRBV12-3/TRBV12-4 TRBD1 - TRBJ1-2
CASSLAKAGGPSSYNEQFF TGCGCCAGCAGCTTGGCCAAAGCGGGAGGCCCTAGCTCCTACAATGAGCAGTTCTTC TRBV5-1 TRBD2 - TRBJ2-1
CASSPNKDSTYEQYF TGTGCCAGCAGCCCAAACAAAGACAGCACCTACGAGCAGTACTTC TRBV28 - - TRBJ2-7
CATSDPFNEQFF TGTGCCACCAGTGACCCCTTTAATGAGCAGTTCTTC TRBV24-1 - few TRBJ2-1
CASSWTGRGSNQPQHF TGTGCCAGTAGCTGGACAGGGCGAGGGAGCAATCAGCCCCAGCATTTT TRBV19 TRBD1 - TRBJ1-5
CASSEGGTGWYGYTF TGTGCCAGCAGTGAAGGAGGGACAGGGTGGTATGGCTACACCTTC TRBV6-1 TRBD1 once TRBJ1-2
CASSLDRGEKLFF TGTGCCAGCAGCTTAGATCGGGGGGAAAAACTGTTTTTT TRBV11-2 - once TRBJ1-4
CASSSDFSYEQYF TGTGCCAGCAGTTCGGACTTCTCCTACGAGCAGTACTTC TRBV12-3/TRBV12-4 - - TRBJ2-7
CASSDLTGPGETQYF TGTGCCAGCAGTGACCTGACAGGCCCGGGAGAGACCCAGTACTTC TRBV25-1 - - TRBJ2-5
CASSQDTGGSTETQYF TGCGCCAGCAGCCAAGATACAGGGGGCTCGACAGAGACCCAGTACTTC TRBV4-3 TRBD1 - TRBJ2-5
CATKSAVTDTQYF TGTGCCACCAAGTCCGCGGTCACAGATACGCAGTATTTT TRBV18 - once TRBJ2-3